The present T cell receptor (beta chain) was sequenced within a study of T cell responses to AZD1222 COVID-19 vaccine. Study-level findings and limits: It was only a handful of AZD1222 recipients who were seropositive at baseline.

The CDR3 totals 14 residues. Germline V gene sequence: CDR1 MNHEY, CDR2 SVGAGI. V dropped 6 bases and J dropped 6 bases, with 17 bases sitting between them. Using immunoSEQ multiplex PCR, the repertoire was profiled, and TCRdb retains in-frame clones only, with some absent. Of approximately 220,000 clones listed, 93% were seen once; the top ten hold more than 0.8%. Concerning this clone itself: The antigen remains unidentified.

The chain recombines TRBV6-5 with TRBJ1-1; D remains unclear. Sequencing used peripheral blood, obtained on day 0 of MenACWY control vaccination. This TCR was recovered from an adult in good health. In DNA, the CDR3 is TGTGCCAGCAGGCGCCACCTTACCGCATCTGAAGCTTTCTTT. Translating gives CASRRHLTASEAFF.